The 23 T cell receptor beta chains listed next were all sequenced from one sample in a study of identical twins. TCRdb called the 5' RACE reads again in MiXCR, with one record for every CDR3 protein. The data contain 200,000 to 250,000 distinct CDR3 sequences, 7.5% of them seen just once; the ten biggest clones take up just under 2%. These data were likewise used in another study, on yellow fever vaccine responses in identical twins.

The sample taken for sequencing was memory (CD45RO+) T cells sorted from blood. Receptors originate from a woman aged 18-29 years in good health.

This clonotype has just a few counts. V gene TRBV4-1 combines with J gene TRBJ1-1, with no clear D. CDR3 length equals 16 residues. Between the trimmed V and J ends, which lost 1 base and 0 bases, there was a span of 12 bases. Per the germline V gene, CDR1 is MGHRA and CDR2 is YSYEKL. In DNA form, the CDR3 reads TGCGCCAGCAGCCAAGTATCGGCCAGGATGAACACTGAAGCTTTCTTT. It encodes CASSQVSARMNTEAFF.

At least ten counts were recorded for this clonotype. The chain has TRBV25-1 and TRBJ1-1; 8 bases align to TRBD1. In germline, CDR1 is MGHDK, CDR2 SYGVNS. J lost 1 base, V lost 6 bases, and 7 bases had no gene match. The CDR3 sequence is 15 residues long. The CDR3 nucleotides are TGTGCCAGCAGCCCTCACGGACAGGGGAACACTGAAGCTTTCTTT. It codes for CASSPHGQGNTEAFF. Drawing the rest from reference TRBV25-1 and TRBJ1-1, the complete variable domain is EADIYQTPRYLVIGTGKKITLECSQTMGHDKMYWYQQDPGMELHLIHYSYGVNSTEKGDLSSESTVSRIRTEHFPLTLESARPSHTSQYLCASSPHGQGNTEAFFGQGTRLTVV.

This chain links TRBV20-1 with TRBJ1-2, with no clear D. The CDR3 loop spans 12 amino acids. Trimming took 7 bases from V and 0 from J, leaving 9 bases between them. CDR1 and CDR2 from the germline V gene are DFQATT and SNEGSKA (reference sequence). The CDR3 here is CSDYSANYGYTF. CDR3 nucleotide sequence: TGCAGTGACTACAGCGCTAACTATGGCTACACCTTC.

This clonotype was counted ten times or more. The J gene is TRBJ2-1, the V gene TRBV27; perhaps TRBD1 as D (5 bases). The CDR3 has 13 amino acids. Germline loops: CDR1 MNHEY, CDR2 SMNVEV (reference sequence). Trimming left V 1 base short and J 9 bases short, with 10 bases between. CDR3 coding DNA: TGTGCCAGCAGTTTATTGGCCGACAGTGAGCAGTTCTTC. As protein: CASSLLADSEQFF.

This clonotype has more than one count but fewer than ten. This chain connects TRBV21-1 to TRBJ2-2. TRBV21-1 is reported as a pseudogene. This CDR3 spans 17 amino acids. The CDR3 sequence: CASSNRCTLHTGGELFF. The DNA for the CDR3 is TGTGCCAGCAGCAACCGATGTACGTTACATACCGGCGGGGAGCTGTTTTTT.

V gene TRBV11-2 combines with J gene TRBJ2-7; TRBD1 is a possible D gene (5 bases). In germline, CDR1 is SGHAT, CDR2 FQNNGV. V was clipped by 4 bases and J by 0 bases, with 7 bases between them. The CDR3 spans 13 residues. CDR3 coding DNA: TGTGCCAGCAGCTACGACAGCTCCTACGAGCAGTACTTC. Translating gives CASSYDSSYEQYF.

This chain connects TRBV6-1 to TRBJ2-3; possible D gene TRBD2, 7 bases. CDR1 is MNHNS and CDR2 is SASEGT in the germline V gene. V lost 5 bases and J 0 bases, leaving 21 bases between the germline ends. CDR3 length: 18 amino acids. The CDR3 sequence: CASSQRGGRGTSTDTQYF. CDR3 DNA: TGTGCCAGCAGTCAAAGGGGGGGAAGGGGAACTAGCACAGATACGCAGTATTTT.

This clonotype was seen more than once but under ten times. CDR3 region: CASSLSGDYNEQFF. The CDR3 coding sequence is TGTGCCAGCAGCTTAAGCGGGGACTACAATGAGCAGTTCTTC. The J gene is TRBJ2-1, the V gene TRBV7-6, with 7 bases aligning to TRBD2. The CDR3 sequence is 14 residues long. With 2 bases clipped from V and 3 bases from J, the junction kept 1 base outside the gene matches. In germline, CDR1 is SGHVS, CDR2 FNYEAQ.

The chain couples TRBV18 to TRBJ1-5, with D maybe TRBD1 (5 bases). The germline V and J ends were trimmed by 5 bases and 5 bases, with 16 bases remaining between them. Germline lookup yields CDR1 KGHSH and CDR2 LQKENI. The CDR3 has 15 residues. The CDR3 protein is CASSANPGSHQPQHF. The CDR3 coding sequence is TGTGCCAGCTCAGCTAACCCAGGGTCGCATCAGCCCCAGCATTTT.

The J gene is TRBJ2-1, the V gene TRBV7-8; 9 nucleotides align to TRBD2. The CDR3 extends over 15 amino acids. CDR1 and CDR2 (germline): SGHVS, FQNEAQ. V was clipped by 2 bases and J by 7 bases; unmatched bases: 6. CDR3 region: CASSLMRGGRNEQFF. The CDR3 DNA is TGTGCCAGCAGCTTAATGCGGGGGGGCAGGAATGAGCAGTTCTTC.

This clonotype was counted between two and nine times. The V and J genes are TRBV5-1 and TRBJ2-3, with 7 bases fitting TRBD1. The CDR3 sequence is 16 residues long. V lost 6 bases to trimming and J lost 0 bases; unmatched junction nucleotides: 10. CDR1 SGHRS and CDR2 YFSETQ come from the germline V gene. This CDR3 reads CASNPRDSESTDTQYF. The CDR3 DNA reads TGCGCCAGCAACCCCCGGGACAGTGAGAGCACAGATACGCAGTATTTT. Supplemented by reference TRBV5-1 and TRBJ2-3, the full variable domain reads KAGVTQTPRYLIKTRGQQVTLSCSPISGHRSVSWYQQTPGQGLQFLFEYFSETQRNKGNFPGRFSGRQFSNSRSEMNVSTLELGDSALYLCASNPRDSESTDTQYFGPGTRLTVL.

This clonotype was seen only a few times. CDR3 residues: CASRLALLGAEAFF. The CDR3 DNA reads as TGTGCCAGCAGACTTGCGTTACTTGGGGCTGAAGCTTTCTTT. V gene TRBV6-2 or TRBV6-3 combines with J gene TRBJ1-1; D remains unclear. Trimming removed 6 bases from V and 6 bases from J, with 17 bases in between. The germline V gene encodes CDR1 MNHEY and CDR2 SVGEGT. The CDR3 totals 14 residues.

V and J are TRBV5-1 and TRBJ1-4, with 9 bases lining up with TRBD1. CDR1 is SGHRS, CDR2 YFSETQ, per germline. This CDR3 has 15 amino acids. V gave up 4 bases and J gave up 4 bases; unmatched junction bases: 5. The CDR3 DNA sequence: TGCGCCAGCAGCGACACAGGGGGCCTTAATGAAAAACTGTTTTTT. Encoded protein: CASSDTGGLNEKLFF.

This sequence joins TRBV6-1 and TRBJ2-1, with 9 bases lining up with TRBD1. V lost 6 bases and J lost 5; bases outside the gene matches: 11. The CDR3 runs to 16 residues. Germline V lookup: CDR1 MNHNS, CDR2 SASEGT. CDR3 protein: CASRDDTGTGNNEQFF. Here the CDR3 DNA reads TGTGCCAGCAGGGACGATACAGGGACAGGGAACAATGAGCAGTTCTTC.

This clonotype was counted ten times or more. CDR3 nucleotides: TGCAGTGCCCCAGGACAGGGGGATTCACCCCTCCACTTT. Residues: CSAPGQGDSPLHF. The chain couples TRBV20-1 to TRBJ1-6; 10 bases line up with TRBD1. Germline values: CDR1 DFQATT, CDR2 SNEGSKA (reference sequence). The CDR3 consists of 13 residues. Trimming took 6 bases from V and 8 from J; bases not matched to a gene: 4.

This clonotype was seen ten or more times. The rearrangement uses TRBV10-3 and TRBJ2-1; TRBD1 matches 8 bases. Germline CDR1 ENHRY, CDR2 SYGVKD. The CDR3 has 16 amino acids. V lost 5 bases and J lost 6; bases outside the gene matches: 12. The CDR3 coding sequence is TGTGCCATCAGTTCCGCGGAGAGGGGGACAGGCAATGAGCAGTTCTTC. Amino acids: CAISSAERGTGNEQFF.

V and J are TRBV7-9 and TRBJ1-2; tentative D call: TRBD1 (6 bases). CDR3 length: 14 amino acids. Germline V gene data show CDR1 as SEHNR and CDR2 as FQNEAQ (reference sequence). Trimming left V 0 bases short and J 6 bases short, with 11 bases between. CDR3 nucleotide sequence: TGTGCCAGCAGCTTAGCACAGGGAGGTGATGGCTACACCTTC. Protein: CASSLAQGGDGYTF. The full variable domain, with the rest looked up from reference TRBV7-9 and TRBJ1-2, is DTGVSQNPRHKITKRGQNVTFRCDPISEHNRLYWYRQTLGQGPEFLTYFQNEAQLEKSRLLSDRFSAERPKGSFSTLEIQRTEQGDSAMYLCASSLAQGGDGYTFGSGTRLTVV.

This clonotype appeared a few times. The chain carries TRBV10-3 and TRBJ2-7; D uncertain. Looked up from germline, CDR1 is ENHRY and CDR2 is SYGVKD. The CDR3 contains 15 residues. Trimming cost V 2 bases and J 0 bases, with 11 bases left between them. For the CDR3, the DNA is TGTGCCATCAGTGAGAGCTTCAGGCTCTCCTACGAGCAGTACTTC. Translation: CAISESFRLSYEQYF.

This clonotype was seen only once. V gene TRBV24-1 combines with J gene TRBJ2-5; D not certain. This CDR3 is built from 14 residues. The germline gives CDR1 KGHDR, CDR2 SFDVKD. The V gene lost 5 bases and the J gene lost 4 bases, with 13 bases spanning the gap. The CDR3, as DNA: TGTGCCACCAGTGTAGGCGGTCCCCCAGAGACCCAGTACTTC. This sequence encodes CATSVGGPPETQYF.

This chain links TRBV5-1 with TRBJ2-1, with 12 bases aligning to TRBD2. CDR1 and CDR2 from the germline V gene are SGHRS and YFSETQ. J lost 6 bases, V lost 0 bases, and 10 bases had no gene match. The CDR3 contains 18 residues. For the CDR3, the DNA is TGCGCCAGCAGCTTGGGGACTAGCGGGGTTGTGGTGGGCAATGAGCAGTTCTTC. This gives the protein CASSLGTSGVVVGNEQFF.

This clonotype was counted at least ten times. V is TRBV6-2 or TRBV6-3 and J is TRBJ2-7; TRBD1 matches 8 bases. Germline V gene data show CDR1 as MNHEY and CDR2 as SVGEGT. This CDR3 contains 15 residues. The J segment lost 0 bases and the V segment lost 6 bases, leaving 7 bases of the junction unmatched. CDR3 DNA: TGTGCCAGCAGCCGGACAGGGATGAGCTCCTACGAGCAGTACTTC. Its protein product is CASSRTGMSSYEQYF.

This clonotype was seen at least ten times. The rearrangement uses TRBV2 and TRBJ2-7; 8 bases map to TRBD1. The V segment lost 6 bases and the J segment 7 bases; nucleotides outside the gene matches: 11. Germline V lookup: CDR1 SNHLY, CDR2 FYNNEI. This CDR3 has 14 residues. This chain's CDR3 is CASRMQGALREQYF. Here the CDR3 DNA reads TGTGCCAGCAGGATGCAGGGGGCGCTTAGAGAGCAGTACTTC.

This chain joins TRBV6-1 and TRBJ1-1, with D possibly matching TRBD1 (6 bases). CDR3 length: 13 amino acids. V was cut by 8 bases and J by 0 bases, with 10 bases left in between. The germline CDR1 and CDR2 sequences are MNHNS and SASEGT. The DNA of the CDR3 is TGTGCCAGCGGGGGCGTAATGAACACTGAAGCTTTCTTT. As protein: CASGGVMNTEAFF.